This T cell receptor beta chain was identified in a study of T cells in Graves' hyperthyroidism and ophthalmopathy. Overall study results and limits: Progression to ophthalmopathy was predicted a median of about six months early.

RNA transcripts provided the source from which TCR beta CDR3 regions were amplified. The HTBI set primed first-round TCR CDR3 RT-PCR. TCRdb itself ran the multiplex PCR reads through MiXCR, one entry per CDR3 protein. The repertoire includes fewer than 900,000 distinct CDR3 sequences, roughly a sixth of them detected once, and 16% sits in the top ten. On this clonotype: Its antigen remains unknown.

For the diagnoses, clinical symptoms, serum thyroxine and TRAb, thyroid ultrasound and orbital computed tomography were used. Blood from later-ophthalmopathy patients was taken at first hyperthyroidism diagnosis. The sample comprised blood. This TCR was recovered from a woman in her forties or fifties with Graves' hyperthyroidism that later progressed to Graves' ophthalmopathy.

Written as DNA, the CDR3 is TGCGCCAGCAGCGAGTCAGCGGTGTACCAAGAGACCCAGTACTTC. The encoded protein is CASSESAVYQETQYF. The V call is TRBV4-1, the J call TRBJ2-5, with D perhaps matching TRBD2 (5 bases). CDR3 length: 15 residues. Per germline, CDR1 MGHRA and CDR2 YSYEKL. The V and J ends lost 5 bases and 0 bases respectively, with 13 bases between them.